The clone carrying this T cell receptor (beta chain) was counted a few times. This sample was included in a study of CD8+CD57+ T cells in acquired aplastic anemia. The CDR3 is made up of 16 amino acids. Germline CDR1 SGHVS, CDR2 FQNEAQ. Deletions cut 4 bases from V and 0 bases from J, with 16 bases between. Genomic DNA served as template for TCR beta VDJ and CDR3 profiling. TCRdb re-analysed the reads in MiXCR, keeping a single row per CDR3 protein. The sample comprises 150,000 to 170,000 distinct CDR3 sequences, about 54% of which are singletons, and 12% rests with the top ten. Previously, flow cytometry had revealed CD8+CD57+ cell expansion in the patients chosen for sequencing. Patients uniformly had severe acquired aplastic anemia. Sampling of blood occurred while the patients had still received no therapy.

Input material: sorted CD4+, CD8+, or CD8+CD57+ T cells (not recorded which) from PBMCs. The rearrangement joins TRBV7-8 to TRBJ2-7; a weak D match, TRBD1 (6 bases). This receptor was obtained from a human donor with aplastic anemia. Here the CDR3 DNA reads TGTGCCAGCAGCTCCCCGACAGGTTCCCTCTCCTACGAGCAGTACTTC. As protein: CASSSPTGSLSYEQYF.